This paragraph reports one T cell receptor (beta chain). Its antigen is unknown. The data stem from a study of T cells in Graves' hyperthyroidism and ophthalmopathy. The investigators amplified TCR beta CDR3 regions from RNA transcripts. Using the HTBI primer set, a first-round RT-PCR was run on the TCR CDR3. From the multiplex PCR reads, TCRdb called clonotypes with MiXCR, one entry per CDR3 protein. The sample contains 550,000 to 800,000 distinct CDR3 sequences, roughly 15% of which appear only once. Disease duration under 2 months; hyperthyroidism patients were aged 18 to 65. Germline CDR1 reads SGHVS; CDR2 reads FNYEAQ. The V and J ends lost 0 bases and 5 bases respectively, with 14 bases between them. CDR3 length: 16 amino acids. Study-wide points: From stable hyperthyroidism, ophthalmopathy was set apart by a 13 V-J model.

The TCR originated in a man younger than 35 with Graves' hyperthyroidism. The V gene is TRBV7-6, the J gene TRBJ2-1, with D tentatively TRBD2 (6 bases). Material: blood. The CDR3 protein is CASSLAVLASNNEQFF. CDR3 DNA sequence: TGTGCCAGCAGCTTAGCAGTGCTAGCGAGTAACAATGAGCAGTTCTTC.